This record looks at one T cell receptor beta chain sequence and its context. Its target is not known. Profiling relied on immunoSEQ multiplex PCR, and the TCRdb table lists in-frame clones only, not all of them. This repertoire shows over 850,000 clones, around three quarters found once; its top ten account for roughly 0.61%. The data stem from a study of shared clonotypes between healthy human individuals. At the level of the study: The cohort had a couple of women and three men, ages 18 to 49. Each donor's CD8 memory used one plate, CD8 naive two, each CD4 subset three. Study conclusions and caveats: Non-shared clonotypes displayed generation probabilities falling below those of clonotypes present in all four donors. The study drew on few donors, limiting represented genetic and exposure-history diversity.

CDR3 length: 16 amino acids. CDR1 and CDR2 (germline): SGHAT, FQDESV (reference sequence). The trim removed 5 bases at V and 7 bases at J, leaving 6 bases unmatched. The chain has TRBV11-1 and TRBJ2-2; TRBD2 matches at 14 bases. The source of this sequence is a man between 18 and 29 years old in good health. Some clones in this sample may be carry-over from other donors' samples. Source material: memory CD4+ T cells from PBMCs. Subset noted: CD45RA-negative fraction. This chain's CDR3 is CASSPGTSGSGGELFF. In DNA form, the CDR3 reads TGTGCCAGCAGCCCCGGGACTAGCGGGAGTGGCGGGGAGCTGTTTTTT.